The clone carrying this TCR beta chain was picked up many times. Antigen specificity is unknown. The data originate from a study of T cells in Graves' hyperthyroidism and ophthalmopathy. General study results and limits: In the analysis, a 13 V-J model separated ophthalmopathy from stable hyperthyroidism.

Amplification yielded TCR beta CDR3 regions, with RNA transcripts as the source. Initially, a first-round RT-PCR of the TCR CDR3 employed the HTBI primer set. Each CDR3 protein is one row after TCRdb ran MiXCR on the multiplex PCR reads. The table has under 550,000 distinct CDR3 sequences, 20% seen once; the top ten hold about 50%. The receptor's source is a middle-aged man with Graves' ophthalmopathy. The sample comprised blood.

The chain's CDR3 is CASSLSRGTDTQYF. The CDR3 DNA reads TGTGCCAGCAGCCTCTCCCGGGGCACAGATACGCAGTATTTT. The rearrangement joins TRBV11-3 to TRBJ2-3; D gene unclear. The length of the CDR3 is 14 residues. From germline, CDR1 is SGHNT and CDR2 YENEEA. Trimming stripped 5 bases from V and 1 base from J, with 10 bases between.